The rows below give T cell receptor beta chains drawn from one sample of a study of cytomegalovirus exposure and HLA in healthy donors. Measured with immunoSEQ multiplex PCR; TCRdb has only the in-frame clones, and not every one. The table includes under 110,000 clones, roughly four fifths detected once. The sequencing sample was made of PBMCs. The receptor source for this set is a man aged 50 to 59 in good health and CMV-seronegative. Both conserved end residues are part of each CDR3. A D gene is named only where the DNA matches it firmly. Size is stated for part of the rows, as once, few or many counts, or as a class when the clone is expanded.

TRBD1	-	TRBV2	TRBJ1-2	TGTGCCAGCAGACCAGGGACAGGGGTAAGCGGCTACACCTTC	CASRPGTGVSGYTF
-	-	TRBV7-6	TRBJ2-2	TGTGCCAGCAGCTTTCGGGTTTCGGCCGGGGAGCTGTTTTTT	CASSFRVSAGELFF
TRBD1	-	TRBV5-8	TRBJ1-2	TGTGCCAGCAGCCAGGACAGGGGAGAATGGAACTATGGCTACACCTTC	CASSQDRGEWNYGYTF
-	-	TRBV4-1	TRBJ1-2	TGCGCCAGCAGCGAAGAGGCCAGGGCCTATGGCTACACCTTC	CASSEEARAYGYTF
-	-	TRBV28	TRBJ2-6	TGTGCCAGCAGTCCTGGGAGGCCTCCGGTATTCTCTGGGGCCAACGTCCTGACTTTC	CASSPGRPPVFSGANVLTF
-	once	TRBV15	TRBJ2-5	TGTGCCACCAGCAGTTGGCAGGGCGGCGAGACCCAGTACTTC	CATSSWQGGETQYF
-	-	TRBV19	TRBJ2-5	TGTGCCCGCCGACAGAATTGGGAGACCCAGTACTTC	CARRQNWETQYF
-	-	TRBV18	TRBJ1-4	TGTGCCAGCTCCTCCGAGGTCGGGGCTAATGAAAAACTGTTTTTT	CASSSEVGANEKLFF
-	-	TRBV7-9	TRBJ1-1	TGTTCCAGCAGCCTTCAGACAGCTGAAGCTTTCTTT	CSSSLQTAEAFF
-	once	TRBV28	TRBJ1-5	TGTGCCAGCAGTTTATTATCAGGTAGCAATCAGCCCCAGCATTTT	CASSLLSGSNQPQHF
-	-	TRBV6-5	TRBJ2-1	TGTGCCAGCACCAGGTGGCAGGTATCCGCCCATGAGCAGTTCTTC	CASTRWQVSAHEQFF
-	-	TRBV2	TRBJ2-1	TGTGCCAGCAGAGCAGGAGACGGGACCTACAATGAGCAGTTCTTC	CASRAGDGTYNEQFF
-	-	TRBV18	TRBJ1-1	TGTGCCAGCTCACCGCGTTCAGGGGCGAACACTGAAGCTTTCTTT	CASSPRSGANTEAFF
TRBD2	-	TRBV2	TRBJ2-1	TGTGCCAGCAGTGTCCGGGGGGCCTACAATGAGCAGTTCTTC	CASSVRGAYNEQFF
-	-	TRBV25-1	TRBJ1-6	TGTGCCAGCAGTGAACGGAGCTCCTATAATTCACCCCTCCACTTT	CASSERSSYNSPLHF
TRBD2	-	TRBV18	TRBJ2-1	TGTGCCAGCTCCGGGATCGAGGGAGGGCTCAATGAGCAGTTCTTC	CASSGIEGGLNEQFF
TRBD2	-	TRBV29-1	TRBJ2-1	TGCACGGGGGCTAGCGGGGGAAATGAGCAGTTCTTC	CTGASGGNEQFF
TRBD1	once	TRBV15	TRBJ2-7	TGTGCCACCAGCAGGGGACAGGGGTTCCCCTACGAGCAGTACTTC	CATSRGQGFPYEQYF
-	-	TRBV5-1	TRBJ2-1	TGCGCCAGCAGCTTTGACCCCCCAGCGGGTGAGCAGTTCTTC	CASSFDPPAGEQFF
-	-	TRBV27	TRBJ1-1	TGTGCCAGCAGTTTACCGGGGAGAACGACTGAAGCTTTCTTT	CASSLPGRTTEAFF
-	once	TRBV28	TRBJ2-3	TGTGCCAGCAGTACCCGACAATTTTCTGGCACAGATACGCAGTATTTT	CASSTRQFSGTDTQYF
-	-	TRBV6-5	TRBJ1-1	TGTGCCAGCAGTTTGAAGCAGGGGTGGACTGAAGCTTTCTTT	CASSLKQGWTEAFF
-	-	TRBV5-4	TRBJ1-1	TGTGCCAGCAGCTTGGGGAGGGGGAACACTGAAGCTTTCTTT	CASSLGRGNTEAFF
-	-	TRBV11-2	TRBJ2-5	TGTGCCAGCAGCTCGGCCCGTCGACTCGTAGAGACCCAGTACTTC	CASSSARRLVETQYF
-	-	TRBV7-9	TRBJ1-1	TGTGCCAGCAGCTTAGATCTGGGGCCGAACACTGAAGCTTTCTTT	CASSLDLGPNTEAFF